Listed below are T cell receptor beta chains from one sample, sequenced in a study of blood T cell repertoires in COVID-19. Some clones are missing from TCRdb's copy, which holds only in-frame ones; the method was immunoSEQ multiplex PCR. This sample has about 80,000 clones; over 75% occur once, and the top ten carry 9.5% to 15%. Input material: peripheral blood. All receptors come from a man older than 75 with acute or convalescent COVID-19. Each CDR3 is given with its conserved first and last residue. A D gene is named only where the DNA matches it firmly. Clone size is stated in some rows and not others, as once, few, many or a class when expanded.

TRBJ2-2 | 15 | few | . | TRBV19 | TGTGCCAGTAGAAGTTGGCGGATGAACACCGGGGAGCTGTTTTTT | CASRSWRMNTGELFF
TRBJ1-6 | 14 | . | TRBD1 | TRBV2 | TGTGCCAGCAGGGCGGACAGGGGGTATTCACCCCTCCACTTT | CASRADRGYSPLHF
TRBJ1-5 | 13 | . | TRBD1 | TRBV19 | TGTGCCAGTAGGGACAGGGATCATCAGCCCCAGCATTTT | CASRDRDHQPQHF
TRBJ1-1 | 12 | . | . | TRBV3-1/TRBV3-2 | TGTGCCAGCACCAAATTGAACACTGAAGCTTTCTTT | CASTKLNTEAFF
TRBJ1-2 | 14 | once | . | TRBV6-1 | TGTGCCAGCAGTGAAGGCAGTCGAGGCTATGGCTACACCTTC | CASSEGSRGYGYTF
TRBJ1-1 | 13 | . | TRBD1 | TRBV12-3/TRBV12-4 | TGTGCCAGCAGACAGGGGGCGAACACTGAAGCTTTCTTT | CASRQGANTEAFF
TRBJ1-6 | 15 | once | TRBD1 | TRBV18 | TGTGCCAGCTCACGCGGACAGGACTATAATTCACCCCTCCACTTT | CASSRGQDYNSPLHF
TRBJ1-1 | 13 | . | . | TRBV2 | TGTGCCAGCAGTGTACAAATGAACACTGAAGCTTTCTTT | CASSVQMNTEAFF
TRBJ2-3 | 16 | once | TRBD2 | TRBV7-2 | TGTGCCAGCAGCTACCGGACTAGCGGCTTCACAGATACGCAGTATTTT | CASSYRTSGFTDTQYF
TRBJ1-4 | 16 | once | TRBD1 | TRBV11-2 | TGTGCCAGCAGCCACCCGGGACAGGGTTTGGGCGGAAAACTGTTTTTT | CASSHPGQGLGGKLFF
TRBJ2-5 | 16 | . | TRBD1 | TRBV19 | TGTGCCAGTAGGGGACAGACTTCCGACTCCCAAGAGACCCAGTACTTC | CASRGQTSDSQETQYF
TRBJ2-1 | 13 | . | . | TRBV19 | TGTGCCAGTAGTATAGGCTACTGGAATGAGCAGTTCTTC | CASSIGYWNEQFF
TRBJ1-4 | 15 | . | TRBD1 | TRBV27 | TGTGCCAGCAGTCCCATGGAGGGGGCGCGCGAAAAACTGTTTTTT | CASSPMEGAREKLFF
TRBJ2-3 | 15 | . | . | TRBV2 | TGTGCCAGCAAGGGTAGCGGAACTAGCACAGATACGCAGTATTTT | CASKGSGTSTDTQYF
TRBJ2-5 | 15 | . | TRBD2 | TRBV9 | TGTGCCCGCCGCGTCGGCGGGGGGGCGGGAGAGACCCAGTACTTC | CARRVGGGAGETQYF
TRBJ2-3 | 20 | . | TRBD2 | TRBV19 | TGTGCCAGTAGTATCGAAGGACTAGCGGGGGGTTATGGGAAGACAGATACGCAGTATTTT | CASSIEGLAGGYGKTDTQYF